This T cell receptor beta chain was identified in a study of blood T cells in healthy people across ages. The CDR3 has 15 residues. The V gene end was trimmed by 5 bases and the J gene end by 5 bases; junction bases not matched to a gene: 10. Looked up from germline, CDR1 is MNHEY and CDR2 is SMNVEV (reference sequence). Concerning this clonotype: As yet, its antigen is unknown.

The use of a sample-barcoded 5' primer and a J-beta primer mix characterized a second PCR of about 6 to 11 cycles. Carrying 12 random nucleotides, a template-switch adaptor labeled each individual cDNA molecule. Per-sample output comprised a minimum of 2.5 million paired-end reads containing CDR3. TCRdb reanalysed the 5' RACE reads using MiXCR and keeps one entry per CDR3 protein. The data contain about 1.6 million distinct CDR3 sequences, around 35% of them singletons. Whole-study findings and limits: Per-million-T-cell TCR beta diversity fell roughly linearly with age. Donor CMV status was unknown, possibly confounding expanded clonotype changes.

The chain links TRBV27 to TRBJ2-5, with 8 bases matching TRBD2. The source of this sequence is a woman younger than 45 in good health. Sequenced material: blood. CDR3 region: CASSVRPRGGETQYF. For the CDR3, the DNA is TGTGCCAGCAGTGTTCGCCCCCGGGGGGGGGAGACCCAGTACTTC.